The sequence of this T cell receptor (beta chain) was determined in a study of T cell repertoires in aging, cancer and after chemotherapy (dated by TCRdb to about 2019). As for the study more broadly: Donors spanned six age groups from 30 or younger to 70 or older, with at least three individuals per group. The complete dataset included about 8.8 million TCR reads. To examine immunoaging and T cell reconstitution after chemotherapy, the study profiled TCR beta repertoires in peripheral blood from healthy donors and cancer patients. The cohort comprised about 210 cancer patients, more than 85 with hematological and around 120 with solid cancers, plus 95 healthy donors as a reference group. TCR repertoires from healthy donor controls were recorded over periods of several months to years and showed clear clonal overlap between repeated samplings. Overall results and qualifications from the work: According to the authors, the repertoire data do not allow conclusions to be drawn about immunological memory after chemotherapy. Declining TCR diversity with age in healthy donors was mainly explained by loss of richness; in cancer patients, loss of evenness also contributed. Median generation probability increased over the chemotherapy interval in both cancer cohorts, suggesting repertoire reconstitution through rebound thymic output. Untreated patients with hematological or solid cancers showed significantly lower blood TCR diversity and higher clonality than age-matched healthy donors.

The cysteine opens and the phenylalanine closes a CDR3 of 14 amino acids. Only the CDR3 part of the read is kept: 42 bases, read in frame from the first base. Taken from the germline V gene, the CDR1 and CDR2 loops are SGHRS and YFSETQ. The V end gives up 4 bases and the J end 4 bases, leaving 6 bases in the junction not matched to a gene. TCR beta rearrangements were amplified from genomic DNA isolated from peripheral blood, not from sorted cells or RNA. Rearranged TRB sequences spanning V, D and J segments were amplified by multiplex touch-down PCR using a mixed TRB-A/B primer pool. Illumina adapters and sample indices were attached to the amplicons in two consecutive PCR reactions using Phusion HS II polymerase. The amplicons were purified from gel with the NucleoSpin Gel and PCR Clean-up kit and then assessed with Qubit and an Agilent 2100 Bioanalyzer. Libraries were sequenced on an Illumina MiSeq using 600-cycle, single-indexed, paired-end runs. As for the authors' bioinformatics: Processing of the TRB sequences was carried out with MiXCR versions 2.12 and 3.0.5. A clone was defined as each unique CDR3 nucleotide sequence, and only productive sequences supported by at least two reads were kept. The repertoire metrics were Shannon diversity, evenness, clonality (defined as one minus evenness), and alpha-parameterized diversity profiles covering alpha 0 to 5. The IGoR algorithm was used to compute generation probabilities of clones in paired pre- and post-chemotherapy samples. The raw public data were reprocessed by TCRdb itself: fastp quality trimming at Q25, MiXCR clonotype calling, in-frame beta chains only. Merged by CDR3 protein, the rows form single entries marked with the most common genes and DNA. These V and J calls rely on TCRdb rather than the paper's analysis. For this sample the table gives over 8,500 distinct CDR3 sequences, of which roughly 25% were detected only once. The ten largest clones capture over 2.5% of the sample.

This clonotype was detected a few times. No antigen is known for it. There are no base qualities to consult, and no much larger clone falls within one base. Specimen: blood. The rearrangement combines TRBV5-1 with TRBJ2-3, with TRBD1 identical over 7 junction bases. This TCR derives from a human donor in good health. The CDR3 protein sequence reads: CASSTQGYADTQYF. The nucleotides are TGCGCCAGCAGCACACAGGGGTATGCAGATACGCAGTATTTT.